Presented here are 20 T cell receptor beta chains from one specimen sequenced in a study of CD8+ T cells in alopecia areata. As the sequencing template, cDNA was produced by extracting RNA and reverse transcribing it. The method was immunoSEQ multiplex PCR; TCRdb's version includes in-frame clones alone and lacks a portion of them. Here the sample spans roughly 120,000 clones, roughly two fifths being singletons. The sample consisted of CD4+ T cells sorted from blood. These TCRs come from a human donor with alopecia areata.

The chain links TRBV2 to TRBJ1-5; no definite D call. V lost 4 bases, J lost 2 bases, and 9 bases lay in between. The CDR3 is 14 amino acids. Germline V gene lookup returns CDR1 SNHLY and CDR2 FYNNEI. This chain's CDR3 is CASSAYGGNQPQHF. Here the CDR3 DNA reads TGTGCCAGCAGTGCTTACGGTGGCAATCAGCCCCAGCATTTT.

This chain uses TRBV27 with TRBJ1-2, with a tentative D call TRBD1 (6 bases). The germline V gene has CDR1 MNHEY and CDR2 SMNVEV (reference sequence). The CDR3 runs to 15 residues. V lost 4 bases to trimming and J lost 4 bases, with 16 bases between them. CDR3 region: CASSSGGGGSYGYTF. The CDR3 bases are TGTGCCAGCAGTTCAGGAGGGGGGGGCAGCTATGGCTACACCTTC.

The V gene is TRBV6-6, the J gene TRBJ1-1; D perhaps matches TRBD1 (5 bases). V shed 6 bases and J shed 4 bases, with 15 bases lying between them. In germline, CDR1 is MNHNY, CDR2 SVGAGI (reference sequence). This CDR3 has 14 amino acids. CDR3 loop: CASSPSSGATEAFF. Here the CDR3 DNA reads TGTGCCAGCAGCCCCTCATCCGGGGCCACTGAAGCTTTCTTT.

This clone was counted between two and nine times. The chain links TRBV29-1 to TRBJ2-7, with TRBD2 matching over 7 bases. V lost 0 bases, J lost 2 bases, and 10 bases stayed unmatched. Germline lookup yields CDR1 SQVTM and CDR2 ANQGSEA. CDR3 length equals 16 residues. The CDR3 coding sequence is TGCAGCGTTGAAGATCAGGGCCAGCGGGGAACCTACGAGCAGTACTTC. This encodes CSVEDQGQRGTYEQYF.

V and J are TRBV18 and TRBJ2-1; 9 positions agree with TRBD2. The CDR3 consists of 14 residues. V dropped 6 bases and J dropped 9; count of bases not matched to a gene: 9. CDR1 is KGHSH, CDR2 LQKENI, per germline. The DNA of the CDR3 is TGTGCCAGCTCCGGGGGGAATAGCGGGAGTGAGCAGTTCTTC. Its protein product is CASSGGNSGSEQFF.

The chain recombines TRBV25-1 with TRBJ2-7; tentatively, D is TRBD1 (7 bases). This CDR3 comprises 15 residues. Germline loops: CDR1 MGHDK, CDR2 SYGVNS. Between the trimmed V and J ends, which lost 8 bases and 1 base, there was a span of 18 bases. The CDR3 loop reads CASGSGGLQSYEQYF. CDR3 bases: TGTGCCAGCGGTTCAGGGGGACTCCAATCCTACGAGCAGTACTTC.

The CDR3 protein is CASSPRSDNEKLFF. The CDR3 coding sequence is TGTGCCAGCAGTCCGCGGTCAGATAATGAAAAACTGTTTTTT. The chain recombines TRBV11-2 with TRBJ1-4; no firm D call. CDR1 and CDR2 from the germline V gene are SGHAT and FQNNGV. Trimming took off 6 bases at V and 4 bases at J, with 12 bases between the two ends. This CDR3 has 14 amino acids.

The chain is built from TRBV30 and TRBJ2-1, with D hard to call. Germline V lookup: CDR1 GTSNPN, CDR2 SVGIG (reference sequence). This CDR3 contains 13 residues. V lost 0 bases to trimming and J lost 9 bases, with 12 bases between them. The CDR3 spells CAWSVNLLAEQFF. For the CDR3, the DNA is TGTGCCTGGAGTGTAAATCTTTTGGCTGAGCAGTTCTTC.

The chain uses TRBV4-2 and TRBJ2-5; 7 bases are shared with TRBD2. Germline V gene lookup returns CDR1 LGHNA and CDR2 YNFKEQ. V gave up 1 base and J gave up 3 bases; unmatched junction bases: 2. This CDR3 has 14 residues. CDR3 sequence (DNA): TGTGCCAGCAGCCAAGGGGCGGGGGAAGAGACCCAGTACTTC. Its translation: CASSQGAGEETQYF.

This rearrangement joins TRBV6-5 to TRBJ1-5, with TRBD1 matching 7 bases. The CDR3 has 15 amino acids. CDR1 and CDR2 (germline): MNHEY, SVGAGI. J was trimmed by 3 bases and V by 6 bases; bases with no gene match: 8. CDR3 nucleotide sequence: TGTGCCAGCAGACACCGACAGGGAGCCAATCAGCCCCAGCATTTT. This gives the protein CASRHRQGANQPQHF.

The chain carries TRBV14 and TRBJ1-2; D is unclear. The V end lost 1 base, the J end lost 5 bases, and 11 bases lay between the germline ends. The CDR3 runs 14 residues. CDR1 and CDR2 from the germline V gene are SGHDN and FVKESK. In DNA, the CDR3 is TGTGCCAGCAGCCAAGCAGAGGGTGTATATGGCTACACCTTC. Its protein product is CASSQAEGVYGYTF.

A word on this clone: Other nucleotide sequences in the sample specify the same CDR3. The chain combines TRBV20-1 with TRBJ2-5; D ambiguous. The CDR3 has 11 residues. Germline V CDR1 and CDR2: DFQATT, SNEGSKA (reference sequence). Trimming cost V 0 bases and J 4 bases, with 3 bases left between them. Written as DNA, the CDR3 is TGCAGTGCTAGAGATAGAGAGACCCAGTACTTC. Amino acids: CSARDRETQYF.

This chain links TRBV9 with TRBJ2-4, with 8 bases fitting TRBD2. The CDR3 spans 16 residues. The germline V gene has CDR1 SGDLS and CDR2 YYNGEE. The trim removed 5 bases at V and 0 bases at J, leaving 7 bases unmatched. CDR3: CASRERLALAKNIQYF. The DNA for the CDR3 is TGTGCCAGCAGAGAACGACTAGCGCTAGCCAAAAACATTCAGTACTTC.

The V call is TRBV7-9, the J call TRBJ1-2; D remains unclear. CDR1 and CDR2 from the germline V gene are SEHNR and FQNEAQ (reference sequence). This CDR3 contains 14 residues. The V end lost 1 base, the J end lost 6 bases, and 12 bases lay between the germline ends. CDR3 sequence: CASSLGTPGDGYTF. The CDR3 DNA follows: TGTGCCAGCAGCTTAGGGACTCCAGGAGATGGCTACACCTTC.

The chain employs TRBV5-1 and TRBJ1-1, with a weak D call TRBD1 (6 bases). This CDR3 has 15 amino acids. V gave up 1 base and J gave up 5 bases, with 15 bases separating them. Germline V CDR1 and CDR2: SGHRS, YFSETQ. CDR3 sequence reads: CASSLIAGTGTEAFF. The CDR3 DNA is TGCGCCAGCAGCTTGATCGCAGGAACAGGGACTGAAGCTTTCTTT.

This chain connects TRBV5-4 to TRBJ1-1, with D perhaps matching TRBD1 (5 bases). In germline, CDR1 is SGHNT, CDR2 YYREEE (reference sequence). V was trimmed by 0 bases and J by 9 bases, leaving 12 bases between them. The CDR3 is 13 amino acids. The CDR3, as DNA: TGTGCCAGCAGCTTGGGCCAGGGCAAGAAAGCTTTCTTT. Amino acid sequence: CASSLGQGKKAFF.

The chain has TRBV30 and TRBJ1-2, with D unresolved. The CDR3 extends over 12 amino acids. The germline CDR1 and CDR2 sequences are GTSNPN and SVGIG (reference sequence). V shed 3 bases and J shed 0 bases, with 5 bases lying between them. The CDR3 DNA follows: TGTGCCTGGAGCGGGGCTAACTATGGCTACACCTTC. It is translated as CAWSGANYGYTF.

This chain joins TRBV7-3 and TRBJ2-1; a possible D gene is TRBD1 (5 bases). The CDR3 spans 12 residues. Germline CDR1 is SGHTA and CDR2 is FQGTGA. V lost 5 bases and J 10 bases, leaving 12 bases between the germline ends. CDR3 region: CASSPQGKEQFF. The DNA of the CDR3 is TGTGCCAGCAGCCCTCAGGGCAAGGAGCAGTTCTTC.

The chain combines TRBV29-1 with TRBJ2-7, with a possible D match to TRBD1 (6 bases). The CDR3 has 13 residues. CDR1 is SQVTM, CDR2 ANQGSEA, per germline. V gave up 5 bases and J gave up 3 bases, with 14 bases separating them. DNA of the CDR3: TGCAGCGTTTCAGGGGAAGCCGTCTACGAGCAGTACTTC. Translating gives CSVSGEAVYEQYF.

The chain recombines TRBV27 with TRBJ1-5; D remains ambiguous. CDR1 MNHEY and CDR2 SMNVEV come from the germline V gene (reference sequence). The CDR3 contains 14 residues. The germline V and J ends were trimmed by 6 bases and 7 bases, with 16 bases remaining between them. In nucleotides, the CDR3 is TGTGCCAGCAGCGAGGGATTTGGAGGCCAGCCCCAGCATTTT. Translation gives CASSEGFGGQPQHF.